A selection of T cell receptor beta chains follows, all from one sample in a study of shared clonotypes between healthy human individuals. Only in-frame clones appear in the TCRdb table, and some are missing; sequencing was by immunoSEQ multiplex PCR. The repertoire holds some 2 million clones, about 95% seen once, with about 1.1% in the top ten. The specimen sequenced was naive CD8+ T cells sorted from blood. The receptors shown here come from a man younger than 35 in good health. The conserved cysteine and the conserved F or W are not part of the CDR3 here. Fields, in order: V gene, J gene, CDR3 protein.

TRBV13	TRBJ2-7	ASSGKGGGSYEQY
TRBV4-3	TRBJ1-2	ASSQVELGPYGYT
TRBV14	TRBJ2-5	ASSHREERETQY
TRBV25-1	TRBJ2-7	ASSEGTAYEQY
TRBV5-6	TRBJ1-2	ASSWGSTGAGDYGYT
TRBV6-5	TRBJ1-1	ASTGVNQGPTEAF
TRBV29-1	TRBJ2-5	SARGDPTSQETQY
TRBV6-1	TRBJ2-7	ASSEAIWTGPVRQY
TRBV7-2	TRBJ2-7	ASSLAVGAYEQY
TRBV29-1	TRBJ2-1	SIKDIAGHSYNEQF
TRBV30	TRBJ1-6	AWSVLDAEDSPLH
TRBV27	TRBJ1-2	ASSGRAYGYT
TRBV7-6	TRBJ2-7	ASSLGGQYSYEQY
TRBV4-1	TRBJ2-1	ASSQVGGDNEQF
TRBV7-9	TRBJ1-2	ASSHSGTGIYYGYT
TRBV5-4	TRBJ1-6	ASSLGGPPLH
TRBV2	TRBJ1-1	ASSEVGTGMNTEAF
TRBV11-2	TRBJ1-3	ASSSPLSEEAGNTIY
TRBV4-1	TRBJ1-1	ASSQAGQGWTEAF
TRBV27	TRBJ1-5	ASSSHNQPQH
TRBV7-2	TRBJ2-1	ASSLPGLAVTNEQF
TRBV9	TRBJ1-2	ASSAWDGGNYGYT
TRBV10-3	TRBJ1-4	AISELSGANEKLF
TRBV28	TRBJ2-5	ASRLAGGRQETQY
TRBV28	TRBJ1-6	ASTQQREDSPLH
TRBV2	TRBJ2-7	AKSTGFSYEQY
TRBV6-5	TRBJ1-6	ASSYEQAGTPLH
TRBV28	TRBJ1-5	ASSNRAWGNQPQH
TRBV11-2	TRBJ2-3	ASSLRLGQDTQY
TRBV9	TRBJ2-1	ASSPGGDPFYNEQF
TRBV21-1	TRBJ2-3	ASSKEVGTGITDTQY